This T cell receptor (beta chain) emerged from a study of CD8+ T cells in alopecia areata. Overall study results and limits: Scalp clonality dropped significantly under tofacitinib, as did expanded CD8+ top-100 clones. Lesional tissue from the scalp (especially in alopecia totalis/universalis) showed higher clonality than normal scalp. Compared with mice, patients displayed less clear TCR sharing, possibly for HLA-related reasons.

Described treatment: oral pan-JAK inhibitor, 5-10 mg twice daily. Punch biopsies of lesional scalp, plus peripheral blood, were taken from alopecia areata patients. J gave up 3 bases and V 4 bases, and 9 bases lay outside the gene matches. This CDR3 has 17 residues. The germline CDR1 and CDR2 sequences are SQVTM and ANQGSEA. Extracted from the samples, RNA was reverse transcribed into cDNA to serve as the sequencing template. Some clones are missing from TCRdb's copy, which holds only in-frame ones; the method was immunoSEQ multiplex PCR. The table records about 180,000 clones, around 49% of them present only once. This clone occurred once. Its antigen is currently unknown.

The TCR was taken from a human donor with alopecia areata. This chain links TRBV29-1 with TRBJ2-3, with 14 bases aligning to TRBD2. The sample here was CD8+ T cells sorted from blood, taken between weeks 51 and 54, from a patient treated with tofacitinib. The CDR3 loop reads CSVAGTSGGQRTDTQYF. The DNA for the CDR3 is TGCAGCGTTGCTGGGACTAGCGGGGGCCAAAGGACAGATACGCAGTATTTT.